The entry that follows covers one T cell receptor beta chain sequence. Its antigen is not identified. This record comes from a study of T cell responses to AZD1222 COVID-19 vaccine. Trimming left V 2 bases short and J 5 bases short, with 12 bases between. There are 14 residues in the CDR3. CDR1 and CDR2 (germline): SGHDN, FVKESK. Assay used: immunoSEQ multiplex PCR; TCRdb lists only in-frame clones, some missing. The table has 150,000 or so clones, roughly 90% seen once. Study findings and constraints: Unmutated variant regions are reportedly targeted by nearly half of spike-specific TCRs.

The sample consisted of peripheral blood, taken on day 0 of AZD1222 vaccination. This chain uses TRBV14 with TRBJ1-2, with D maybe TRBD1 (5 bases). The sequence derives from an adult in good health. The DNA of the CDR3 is TGTGCCAGCAGCCAACGGGGGACGGCTTATGGCTACACCTTC. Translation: CASSQRGTAYGYTF.